The rows below give T cell receptor beta chains drawn from one sample of a study of siplizumab effects on memory and regulatory T cells. Method: immunoSEQ multiplex PCR; TCRdb's copy keeps in-frame clones and lacks some. The data show 95,000 to 100,000 clones, 80% to 95% seen once. The material sequenced was non-Treg CD4+ T cells sorted from blood. These receptors were obtained from a human donor in good health. The CDR3 runs from the conserved cysteine through the conserved F or W. The D gene is left open where the match is weak. The size field is filled for only some rows; it gives once, few, many or a size class.

-	once	TRBV5-1	TRBJ2-5	TGCGCCAGCAGCTTGGCCGTGACGCAAGAGACCCAGTACTTC	CASSLAVTQETQYF
-	-	TRBV7-9	TRBJ1-4	TGTGCCAGCAGCTTGAGTGGGATACCCGAAAAACTGTTTTTT	CASSLSGIPEKLFF
TRBD2	-	TRBV4-1	TRBJ2-3	TGCGCCAGCAGCCAAGAGAGACTAGCGGGAGGCCCCAAGTCTACCGATACGCAGTATTTT	CASSQERLAGGPKSTDTQYF
-	few	TRBV15	TRBJ1-2	TGTGCCACCAGCAGAGAAATCTATGGCTACACCTTC	CATSREIYGYTF
TRBD1	-	TRBV6-5	TRBJ1-2	TGTGCCAGCAGTTCAACAGGGGGTATGGATGGCTACACCTTC	CASSSTGGMDGYTF
TRBD1	-	TRBV6-1	TRBJ1-4	TGTGCCAGCAGTAGACAGGGTACTAATGAAAAACTGTTTTTT	CASSRQGTNEKLFF
-	-	TRBV7-2	TRBJ1-5	TGTGCCAGCAGCTTAGCGCGGGGAAATCAGCCCCAGCATTTT	CASSLARGNQPQHF
-	-	TRBV6-5	TRBJ2-2	TGTGCCAGCAGTTACACGGACAGAGAGAACACCGGGGAGCTGTTTTTT	CASSYTDRENTGELFF
-	-	TRBV2	TRBJ2-4	TGTGCCAGCAGTGACCCGATGGTGGGGGACATTCAGTACTTC	CASSDPMVGDIQYF
-	-	TRBV19	TRBJ1-5	TGTGCCAGTAGTATAGGTCAGGGTAATCAGCCCCAGCATTTT	CASSIGQGNQPQHF
TRBD2	-	TRBV7-9	TRBJ2-3	TGTGCCAGCAGCTCCGGACTAGCGGGATCTTCAGATACGCAGTATTTT	CASSSGLAGSSDTQYF
-	-	TRBV5-4	TRBJ1-2	TGTGCCAGCAGCTTTGGCCAGGCTAACTATGGCTACACCTTC	CASSFGQANYGYTF
TRBD1	few	TRBV28	TRBJ1-1	TGTGCCAGCAGCCCAAAGGGACAGGGGACTGCTTTCTTT	CASSPKGQGTAFF
-	-	TRBV7-2	TRBJ2-7	TGTGCCAGCAGCTTAGCGGGGGTAGTTGGGGGTTCCTACGAGCAGTACTTC	CASSLAGVVGGSYEQYF
-	-	TRBV19	TRBJ1-1	TGTGCCAGCCGCGGGGACGGGAACACTGAAGCTTTCTTT	CASRGDGNTEAFF
-	-	TRBV6-1	TRBJ2-3	TGTGCCAGCAGCGAAACCAGGGGGAGGGCAGATACGCAGTATTTT	CASSETRGRADTQYF
TRBD1	few	TRBV9	TRBJ2-5	TGTGCCAGCAGCGTAGTTCCGGGACAGGGGACGCAGACCCAGTACTTC	CASSVVPGQGTQTQYF
-	-	TRBV30	TRBJ2-1	TGTGCCTGGTCGAGGGACAACAATGAGCAGTTCTTC	CAWSRDNNEQFF
-	-	TRBV10-3	TRBJ2-5	TGTGCCATCAGTGCAAGACGGAGGGAGAGTGGAGAGACCCAGTACTTC	CAISARRRESGETQYF
-	-	TRBV5-1	TRBJ2-1	TGCGCCAGCAGCCCGGGACAAAGATCCAATGAGCAGTTCTTC	CASSPGQRSNEQFF
TRBD1	-	TRBV10-3	TRBJ1-3	TGTGCCATCAGTGAGTCGAGACAGGGGAGATCAGACACCATATATTTT	CAISESRQGRSDTIYF
-	-	TRBV6-7	TRBJ2-7	TGTGCCAGCAGTTACTGGACAGACGAGCAGTACTTC	CASSYWTDEQYF
-	-	TRBV5-5	TRBJ1-5	TGTGCCAGCAGCTTTGAAGGGTCCAGCAATCAGCCCCAGCATTTT	CASSFEGSSNQPQHF
-	-	TRBV7-2	TRBJ2-4	TGTGCCAGCAGCTTAAGGGGGGCGGGGCTAACCAAAAACATTCAGTACTTC	CASSLRGAGLTKNIQYF